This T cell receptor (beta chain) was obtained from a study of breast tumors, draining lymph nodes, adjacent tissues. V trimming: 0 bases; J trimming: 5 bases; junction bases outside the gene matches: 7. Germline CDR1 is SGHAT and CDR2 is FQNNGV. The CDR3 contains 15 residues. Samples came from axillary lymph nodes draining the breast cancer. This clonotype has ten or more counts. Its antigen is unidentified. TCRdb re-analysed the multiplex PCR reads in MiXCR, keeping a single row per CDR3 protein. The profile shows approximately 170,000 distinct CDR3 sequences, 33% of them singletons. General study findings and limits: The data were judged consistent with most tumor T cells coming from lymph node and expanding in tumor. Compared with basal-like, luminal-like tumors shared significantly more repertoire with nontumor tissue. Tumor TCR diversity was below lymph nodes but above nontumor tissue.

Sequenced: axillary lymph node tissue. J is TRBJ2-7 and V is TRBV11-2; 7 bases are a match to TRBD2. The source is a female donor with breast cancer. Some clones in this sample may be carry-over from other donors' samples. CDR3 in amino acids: CASSLDPVTSHEQYF. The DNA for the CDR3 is TGTGCCAGCAGCTTAGATCCTGTGACTAGCCACGAGCAGTACTTC. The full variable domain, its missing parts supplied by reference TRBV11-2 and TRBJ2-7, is EAGVAQSPRYKIIEKRQSVAFWCNPISGHATLYWYQQILGQGPKLLIQFQNNGVVDDSQLPKDRFSAERLKGVDSTLKIQPAKLEDSAVYLCASSLDPVTSHEQYFGPGTRLTVT.